Listed here are 6 T cell receptor beta chains from one sample, sequenced in a study of shared clonotypes between healthy human individuals. Some clones are missing from TCRdb's copy, which holds only in-frame ones; the method was immunoSEQ multiplex PCR. This sample carries over 2 million clones, about 95% of them seen once, and the ten largest clones take 0.1% to 0.15%. Input material: naive CD4+ T cells sorted from blood. The subset here: CD45RA+ positively selected. These receptors were taken from a man younger than 30 in good health.

Only one count was recorded for this clone. V gene TRBV18 combines with J gene TRBJ2-7, with 9 bases matching TRBD1. The CDR3 runs to 15 residues. Germline V lookup: CDR1 KGHSH, CDR2 LQKENI. V dropped 5 bases and J dropped 4; count of bases not matched to a gene: 9. The CDR3 DNA reads TGTGCCAGCTCATCCCGACAGGGGGAAGGGTACGAGCAGTACTTC. Translating gives CASSSRQGEGYEQYF. The full variable domain, in which reference TRBV18 and TRBJ2-7 provide the parts outside the CDR3, is NAGVMQNPRHLVRRRGQEARLRCSPMKGHSHVYWYRQLPEEGLKFMVYLQKENIIDESGMPKERFSAEFPKEGPSILRIQQVVRGDSAAYFCASSSRQGEGYEQYFGPGTRLTVT.

This rearrangement joins TRBV5-6 to TRBJ1-6; 9 bases map to TRBD1. The CDR3 has 14 residues. Losses at the gene ends were 4 bases for V and 6 bases for J; bases not matched to a gene: 2. Germline V CDR1 and CDR2: SGHDT, YYEEEE. Here the CDR3 reads CASSGGQGNSPLHF. CDR3 DNA: TGTGCCAGCAGCGGGGGACAGGGTAATTCACCCCTCCACTTT.

This chain connects TRBV5-6 to TRBJ1-6, with D tentatively TRBD1 (6 bases). The CDR3 sequence is 14 residues long. In germline, CDR1 is SGHDT, CDR2 YYEEEE. Trimming shortened V by 2 bases and J by 9 bases, and 12 bases separated the two germline ends. The CDR3 coding sequence is TGTGCCAGCAGCTTTGGGGGGGGCGGTTCACCCCTCCACTTT. Encoded protein: CASSFGGGGSPLHF.

The V call is TRBV30, the J call TRBJ2-5; D perhaps matches TRBD2 (6 bases). Germline-derived CDR1 and CDR2 are GTSNPN and SVGIG (reference sequence). This CDR3 is 14 amino acids long. V was cut by 0 bases and J by 5 bases, with 13 bases left in between. CDR3 nucleotide sequence: TGTGCCTGGAGTGTTGGCGGGACGCGGGAGACCCAGTACTTC. Its translation: CAWSVGGTRETQYF.

J is TRBJ1-2 and V is TRBV28, with D uncertain. V was clipped by 5 bases and J by 4 bases, with 11 bases between them. This CDR3 has 13 amino acids. The germline CDR1 and CDR2 sequences are MDHEN and SYDVKM. The CDR3 loop is CASSTPAGYGYTF. CDR3 in DNA: TGTGCCAGCAGTACCCCGGCGGGCTATGGCTACACCTTC.

This chain connects TRBV30 to TRBJ2-1; the D gene could be TRBD1 or TRBD2 (5 bases each). Germline CDR1 GTSNPN, CDR2 SVGIG (reference sequence). V was trimmed by 2 bases and J by 2 bases, leaving 7 bases between them. This CDR3 region has 13 residues. CDR3: CAWSRGAYNEQFF. The CDR3 DNA follows: TGTGCCTGGAGTCGAGGGGCCTACAATGAGCAGTTCTTC.